This T cell receptor (beta chain) comes out of a study of T-cell memory formation after mild COVID-19. This clonotype has a handful of counts. Its antigen is currently unknown. cDNA libraries for TCR alpha and TCR beta, carrying sample barcodes and UMIs, came from 5'RACE with constant-segment primers. TCRdb passed the 5' RACE reads through MiXCR, listing each CDR3 protein once. This table holds hundreds of thousands of distinct CDR3 sequences, roughly 22% found once. Study findings and constraints: Among clones contracting day 15 to 85, CD4/CD8 was balanced, whereas later expanders leaned CD4+.

CDR1 and CDR2 (germline): SGHKS, YYEKEE (reference sequence). Trimming removed 4 bases at V and 0 bases at J, with 17 bases between. The CDR3 has 16 residues. J is TRBJ2-7 and V is TRBV5-5; D unresolved. Input material: PBMCs or a T cell subset sorted from them (not recorded which). This sequence was found in an adult woman who had mild COVID-19 (a few samples of this study predate the infection). Cell type and time point are not known. The CDR3 sequence: CASSPLGPGFSYEQYF. For the CDR3, the DNA is TGTGCCAGCAGCCCCCTAGGGCCCGGGTTCTCCTACGAGCAGTACTTC.